This T cell receptor beta chain was profiled in a study of OX40 agonist ivuxolimab in advanced cancers. Study-level information: Intravenous ivuxolimab was administered to patients every 2 weeks at 0.01 to 10 mg/kg.

Germline lookup yields CDR1 LGHNT and CDR2 FRNRAP. The CDR3 is 14 amino acids. V lost 5 bases, J lost 4 bases, and 11 bases lay in between. Generated by immunoSEQ multiplex PCR, the TCRdb table keeps only in-frame clones and is missing some. The sample holds fewer than 95,000 clones, roughly 85% seen once. Study conclusions and caveats: Antigen specificity was not determined for the expanded peripheral T cells. Partly responding patients at 0.1-3.0 mg/kg showed some of the smallest clonal expansion.

As to this clone: Its antigen remains unknown.

The J gene is TRBJ2-2, the V gene TRBV12-5, with D perhaps matching TRBD1 (5 bases). This TCR was recovered from an adult with an advanced solid tumor such as melanoma, head and neck, liver or kidney cancer. This sample comprised CD4+ or CD8+ T cells sorted from blood, obtained in a trial of the OX40 agonist ivuxolimab. CDR3 residues: CASGPRDSTGELFF. The CDR3 DNA follows: TGTGCTAGTGGTCCCCGCGACAGCACCGGGGAGCTGTTTTTT.